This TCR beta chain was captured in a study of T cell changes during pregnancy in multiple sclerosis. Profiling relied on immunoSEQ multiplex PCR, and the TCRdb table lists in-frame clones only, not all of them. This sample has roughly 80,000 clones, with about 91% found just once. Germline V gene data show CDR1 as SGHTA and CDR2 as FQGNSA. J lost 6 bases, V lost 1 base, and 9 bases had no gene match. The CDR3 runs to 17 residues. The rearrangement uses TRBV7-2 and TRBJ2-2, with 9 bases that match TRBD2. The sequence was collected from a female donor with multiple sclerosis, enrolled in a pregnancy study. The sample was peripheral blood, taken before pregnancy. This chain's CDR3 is CASSLDGGGANPGELFF. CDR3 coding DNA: TGTGCCAGCAGCTTAGACGGCGGGGGGGCCAACCCCGGGGAGCTGTTTTTT.